The 22 T cell receptor beta chains presented below share a single source sample, sequenced in a study of cytomegalovirus exposure and HLA in healthy donors (dated by TCRdb to 2016 to 2017). The receptor library was made with the immunoSEQ multiplex PCR assay. A mixture of 60 forward primers for TCR Vbeta segments and 13 reverse primers for TCR Jbeta segments was used in the multiplex PCR. TCRdb re-hosts the immuneACCESS table, in-frame sequences only. Its copies lack some clones; in the studies checked, an unresolved V gene accounts for under half of them, and the cause for the rest is not known. This sample lists a few hundred thousand clones; about four fifths were detected once. The top ten clonotypes cover about 0.3% of the sample. Sequencing input: PBMCs. These receptors all stem from a girl aged 2 to 9 in good health and CMV-seronegative.

This clone was observed a handful of times. V is TRBV19 and J is TRBJ1-5; D is possibly TRBD1 (5 bases). V shed 3 bases and J shed 0 bases, with 12 bases lying between them. Germline V gives CDR1 LNHDA, CDR2 SQIVND (reference sequence). This CDR3 has 16 amino acids. The CDR3 DNA reads TGTGCCAGTAGTATGGGTACGGGGGATAGCAATCAGCCCCAGCATTTT. This sequence encodes CASSMGTGDSNQPQHF.

The genes are TRBV28 and TRBJ2-5, with D possibly being TRBD1 (6 bases). V lost 6 bases and J 4 bases, leaving 15 bases between the germline ends. There are 14 residues in the CDR3. The germline V gene has CDR1 MDHEN and CDR2 SYDVKM. The CDR3 coding sequence is TGTGCCAGCAGCCATTCAATGGGGGCAGAGACCCAGTACTTC. This translates into CASSHSMGAETQYF.

The chain recombines TRBV9 with TRBJ2-1; 10 nucleotides line up with TRBD2. Trimming at V came to 2 bases and at J to 12 bases, leaving 14 bases not matched to a gene. Per the germline V gene, CDR1 is SGDLS and CDR2 is YYNGEE. This CDR3 has 16 amino acids. CDR3 region: CASSVSVRASGSTQFF. The CDR3 DNA follows: TGTGCCAGCAGCGTCAGCGTGAGGGCTAGCGGGAGTACGCAGTTCTTC. Variable domain in full (rest from reference TRBV9 and TRBJ2-1): DSGVTQTPKHLITATGQRVTLRCSPRSGDLSVYWYQQSLDQGLQFLIQYYNGEERAKGNILERFSAQQFPDLHSELNLSSLELGDSALYFCASSVSVRASGSTQFFGPGTRLTVL.

This clone was picked up one time. The chain couples TRBV7-6 to TRBJ2-7, with TRBD2 identical over 8 bases. This CDR3 has 18 residues. Germline lookup yields CDR1 SGHVS and CDR2 FNYEAQ. V lost 4 bases, J lost 2 bases, and 16 bases stayed unmatched. The CDR3 region is CASSSNFPGLGYTYEQYF. The CDR3 DNA reads as TGTGCCAGCAGCTCTAACTTCCCGGGACTAGGGTACACCTACGAGCAGTACTTC.

The chain has TRBV6-6 and TRBJ1-6; unclear D gene. The CDR3 extends over 15 amino acids. With 5 bases removed from V and 8 bases from J, the gap between germline ends came to 16 bases. Germline V gives CDR1 MNHNY, CDR2 SVGAGI (reference sequence). The CDR3 region is CASSHLSGLDSPLHF. In DNA form, the CDR3 reads TGTGCCAGCAGTCACCTATCAGGACTTGATTCACCCCTCCACTTT.

Details on this clone: The identical CDR3 is also encoded by other nucleotide sequences in the sample. The chain carries TRBV6-6 and TRBJ1-6; 7 bases agree with TRBD1. Germline trimming cut 4 bases from V and 7 bases from J; bases unmatched to any gene: 7. CDR1 and CDR2 (germline): MNHNY, SVGAGI (reference sequence). This CDR3 is 15 amino acids long. CDR3 in amino acids: CASSSYRGANSPLHF. As DNA, the CDR3 is TGTGCCAGCAGTTCCTACAGGGGCGCAAATTCACCCCTCCACTTT.

The chain has TRBV5-4 and TRBJ2-7, with 7 bases fitting TRBD1. Per the germline V gene, CDR1 is SGHNT and CDR2 is YYREEE (reference sequence). CDR3 size: 13 residues. Trimming removed 0 bases from V and 10 bases from J; junction bases left unmatched: 7. The DNA of the CDR3 is TGTGCCAGCAGCTTGGGAGACAGGGATTACCAGTACTTC. It translates to CASSLGDRDYQYF.

The CDR3 nucleotides read TGTGCCAGCACCCCGAAGAGCCAGGGGATCTCTGGGGCCAACGTCCTGACTTTC. Protein product: CASTPKSQGISGANVLTF. The V gene is TRBV5-4, the J gene TRBJ2-6; possibly TRBD1 for D (6 bases). This CDR3 comprises 18 residues. Germline V CDR1 and CDR2: SGHNT, YYREEE (reference sequence). V was pared by 6 bases and J by 0 bases, with 19 bases between.

This chain connects TRBV28 to TRBJ1-5, with no clear D. The germline CDR1 and CDR2 sequences are MDHEN and SYDVKM. V was trimmed by 0 bases and J by 4 bases, leaving 13 bases between them. The CDR3 has 16 residues. CDR3 DNA sequence: TGTGCCAGCAGTTTATGGGGCGGGTATACGAATCAGCCCCAGCATTTT. Encoded protein: CASSLWGGYTNQPQHF.

The gene calls are TRBV13 and TRBJ2-2; 7 nucleotides align to TRBD2. CDR1 and CDR2 (germline): PRHDT, FYEKMQ (reference sequence). The CDR3 length is 15 residues. V lost 0 bases and J lost 5; bases outside the gene matches: 3. CDR3 loop: CASSLGTGGTGELFF. The CDR3 DNA follows: TGTGCCAGCAGCTTAGGGACCGGGGGGACCGGGGAGCTGTTTTTT.

This chain links TRBV2 with TRBJ2-7; possibly TRBD2 for D (6 bases). Trimming cost V 4 bases and J 6 bases, with 7 bases left between them. This CDR3 contains 11 residues. Per germline, CDR1 SNHLY and CDR2 FYNNEI. DNA of the CDR3: TGTGCCAGCAGTGGGGAGGTCGAGCAGTACTTC. This gives the protein CASSGEVEQYF.

The genes are TRBV6-1 and TRBJ1-2; the D gene is possibly TRBD1 (5 bases). Trimming cost V 6 bases and J 2 bases, with 10 bases left between them. The germline V gene encodes CDR1 MNHNS and CDR2 SASEGT. The CDR3 sequence is 13 residues long. CDR3 nucleotides: TGTGCCAGCAGCGGTGGGGCCAACTATGGCTACACCTTC. Translated, it gives CASSGGANYGYTF.

This chain connects TRBV29-1 to TRBJ2-2, with D possibly TRBD1 on 7 matching bases. V lost 4 bases to trimming and J lost 5 bases, with 14 bases between them. CDR3 length: 14 amino acids. Germline CDR1 is SQVTM and CDR2 is ANQGSEA. The CDR3 DNA follows: TGCAGCGTTGCCAGGGGGGTTTATACCGGGGAGCTGTTTTTT. Protein sequence: CSVARGVYTGELFF.

The rearrangement joins TRBV7-3 to TRBJ2-5, with D tentatively TRBD1 (6 bases). Germline CDR1 is SGHTA and CDR2 is FQGTGA. The CDR3 loop spans 16 amino acids. Trimming left V 1 base short and J 3 bases short, with 15 bases between. The CDR3 sequence: CASSLMGRGHKETQYF. The DNA of the CDR3 is TGTGCCAGCAGCTTAATGGGCAGGGGACATAAAGAGACCCAGTACTTC.

The J gene is TRBJ1-3, the V gene TRBV6-6, with a tentative D call TRBD1 (5 bases). Trimming removed 0 bases at V and 1 base at J, with 10 bases between. Germline V CDR1 and CDR2: MNHNY, SVGAGI (reference sequence). The CDR3 has 16 amino acids. CDR3 sequence: CASSYSNGGSGNTIYF. DNA of the CDR3: TGTGCCAGCAGTTACTCGAATGGGGGGTCTGGAAACACCATATATTTT.

The chain uses TRBV7-3 and TRBJ1-1, with D uncertain. There are 13 residues in the CDR3. Germline V gives CDR1 SGHTA, CDR2 FQGTGA. V lost 1 base and J lost 12, with 15 bases in between. CDR3 DNA sequence: TGTGCCAGCAGCTTAAGACACGCTGACGAAACTTTCTTT. This gives the protein CASSLRHADETFF. The whole variable domain, filled in from reference TRBV7-3 and TRBJ1-1, reads GAGVSQTPSNKVTEKGKYVELRCDPISGHTALYWYRQSLGQGPEFLIYFQGTGAADDSGLPNDRFFAVRPEGSVSTLKIQRTERGDSAVYLCASSLRHADETFFGQGTRLTVV.

The rearrangement uses TRBV29-1 and TRBJ1-3; TRBD1 matches 7 bases. The CDR3 extends over 12 amino acids. The germline CDR1 and CDR2 sequences are SQVTM and ANQGSEA. Trimming at V came to 6 bases and at J to 4 bases, leaving 3 bases not matched to a gene. CDR3 nucleotide sequence: TGCAGCGTCACAGGGGACGGAAACACCATATATTTT. Translated: CSVTGDGNTIYF.

J is TRBJ2-7 and V is TRBV28; TRBD2 matches at 13 bases. Germline trimming cut 1 base from V and 9 bases from J; bases unmatched to any gene: 6. This CDR3 contains 15 residues. Germline V lookup: CDR1 MDHEN, CDR2 SYDVKM. CDR3 nucleotide sequence: TGTGCCAGCAGTTTATCTCCACTAGCGGGAGGGTCGCAGTACTTC. Translation gives CASSLSPLAGGSQYF.

V is TRBV5-1 and J is TRBJ1-2; the D gene is possibly TRBD1 (6 bases). Germline V gene lookup returns CDR1 SGHRS and CDR2 YFSETQ. The CDR3 length is 13 residues. Trimming removed 4 bases from V and 4 bases from J, with 11 bases in between. In nucleotides, the CDR3 is TGCGCCAGCAGCCTGGACAGCAGCTATGGCTACACCTTC. It yields the protein CASSLDSSYGYTF. The variable domain in full, completed from reference TRBV5-1 and TRBJ1-2, reads KAGVTQTPRYLIKTRGQQVTLSCSPISGHRSVSWYQQTPGQGLQFLFEYFSETQRNKGNFPGRFSGRQFSNSRSEMNVSTLELGDSALYLCASSLDSSYGYTFGSGTRLTVV.

This chain connects TRBV7-9 to TRBJ1-1; 10 bases align to TRBD1. CDR1 SEHNR and CDR2 FQNEAQ come from the germline V gene (reference sequence). Germline trimming cut 5 bases from V and 5 bases from J; bases unmatched to any gene: 8. The CDR3 totals 15 residues. Here the CDR3 reads CASSLSRTGGTEAFF. For the CDR3, the DNA is TGTGCCAGCAGCCTAAGTAGGACAGGGGGAACTGAAGCTTTCTTT.

The chain couples TRBV13 to TRBJ2-1; TRBD2 might be the D (6 bases). The CDR3 consists of 16 residues. V lost 4 bases, J lost 9 bases, and 22 bases lay in between. CDR1 and CDR2 (germline): PRHDT, FYEKMQ (reference sequence). The DNA of the CDR3 is TGTGCCAGCAGCTCGCGCGGACTATTCACTGGGGGTGAGCAGTTCTTC. It specifies CASSSRGLFTGGEQFF.

The chain combines TRBV6-6 with TRBJ2-1; D may be TRBD2 (6 bases). This CDR3 spans 15 amino acids. In germline, CDR1 is MNHNY, CDR2 SVGAGI (reference sequence). V was cut by 2 bases and J by 5 bases, with 13 bases left in between. CDR3 in DNA: TGTGCCAGCAGTTACCTCCTAGCGCAGGACAATGAGCAGTTCTTC. Translation gives CASSYLLAQDNEQFF.